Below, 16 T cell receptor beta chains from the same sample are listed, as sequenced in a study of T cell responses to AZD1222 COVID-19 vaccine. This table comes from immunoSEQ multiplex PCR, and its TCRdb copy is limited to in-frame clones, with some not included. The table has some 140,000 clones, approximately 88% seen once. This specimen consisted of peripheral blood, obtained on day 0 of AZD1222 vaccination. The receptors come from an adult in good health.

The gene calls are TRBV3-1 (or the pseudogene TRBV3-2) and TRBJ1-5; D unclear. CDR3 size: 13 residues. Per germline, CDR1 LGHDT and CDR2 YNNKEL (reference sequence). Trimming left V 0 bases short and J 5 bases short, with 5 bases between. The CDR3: CASSQDRYQPQHF. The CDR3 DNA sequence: TGTGCCAGCAGCCAAGATCGGTATCAGCCCCAGCATTTT.

CDR3 sequence: CASSYRGAVIPSYEQYF. The CDR3 DNA follows: TGTGCCAGCAGTTATCGCGGGGCGGTAATCCCCTCCTACGAGCAGTACTTC. V gene TRBV7-8 combines with J gene TRBJ2-7, with D tentatively TRBD2 (6 bases). CDR1 is SGHVS, CDR2 FQNEAQ, per germline. CDR3 length: 17 residues. The germline V and J ends were trimmed by 6 bases and 0 bases, with 21 bases remaining between them.

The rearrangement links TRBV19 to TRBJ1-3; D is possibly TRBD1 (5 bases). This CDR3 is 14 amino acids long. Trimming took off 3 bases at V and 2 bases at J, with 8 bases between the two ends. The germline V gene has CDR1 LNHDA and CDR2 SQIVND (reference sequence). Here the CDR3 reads CASSMAGTGNTIYF. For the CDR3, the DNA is TGTGCCAGTAGTATGGCAGGGACTGGAAACACCATATATTTT.

In DNA, the CDR3 is TGTGCCAGCAGCTTAGGCAGGAACAGTAACACTGAAGCTTTCTTT. Protein sequence: CASSLGRNSNTEAFF. The chain recombines TRBV5-6 with TRBJ1-1; D uncertain. The CDR3 runs 15 residues. V was shortened by 2 bases and J by 2 bases, with 13 bases between the two germline ends. Germline V CDR1 and CDR2: SGHDT, YYEEEE.

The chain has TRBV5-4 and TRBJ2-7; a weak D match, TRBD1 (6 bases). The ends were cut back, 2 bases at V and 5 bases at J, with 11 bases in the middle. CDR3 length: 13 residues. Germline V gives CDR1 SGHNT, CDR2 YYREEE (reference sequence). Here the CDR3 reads CASSLVPGDEQYF. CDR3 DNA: TGTGCCAGCAGCTTAGTCCCAGGGGACGAGCAGTACTTC.

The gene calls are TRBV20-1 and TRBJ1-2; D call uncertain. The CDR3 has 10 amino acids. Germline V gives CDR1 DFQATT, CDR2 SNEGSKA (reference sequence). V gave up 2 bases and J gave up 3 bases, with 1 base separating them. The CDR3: CSARYYGYTF. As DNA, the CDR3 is TGCAGTGCTAGATACTATGGCTACACCTTC.

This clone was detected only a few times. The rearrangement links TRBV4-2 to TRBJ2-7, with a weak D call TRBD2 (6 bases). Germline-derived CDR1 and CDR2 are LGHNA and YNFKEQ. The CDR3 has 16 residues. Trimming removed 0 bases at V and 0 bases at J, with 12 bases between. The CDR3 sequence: CASSQDAGTHSYEQYF. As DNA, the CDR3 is TGTGCCAGCAGCCAAGACGCGGGGACCCACTCCTACGAGCAGTACTTC.

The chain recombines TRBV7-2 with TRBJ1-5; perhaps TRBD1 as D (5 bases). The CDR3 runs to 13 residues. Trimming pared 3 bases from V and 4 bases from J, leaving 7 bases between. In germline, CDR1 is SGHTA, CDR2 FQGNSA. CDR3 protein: CASSLGDNQPQHF. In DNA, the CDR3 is TGTGCCAGCAGCTTGGGGGATAATCAGCCCCAGCATTTT.

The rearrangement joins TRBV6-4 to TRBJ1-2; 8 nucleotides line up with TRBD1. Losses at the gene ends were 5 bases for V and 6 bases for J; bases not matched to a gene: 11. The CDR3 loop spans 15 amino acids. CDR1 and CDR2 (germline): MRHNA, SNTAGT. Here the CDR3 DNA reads TGTGCCAGCAGTTCTGAATGGACAGGGCTGGATGGCTACACCTTC. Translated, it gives CASSSEWTGLDGYTF.

CDR3 DNA: TGTGCCAGCAACCCCGGGACAGGGGGCACCGGGGAGCTGTTTTTT. It yields the protein CASNPGTGGTGELFF. This sequence joins TRBV7-6 and TRBJ2-2, with 11 bases lining up with TRBD1. After removal of 7 bases from V and 4 bases from J, the junction contained 5 bases not matched to a gene. Germline assignment: CDR1 SGHVS and CDR2 FNYEAQ. This CDR3 spans 15 amino acids.

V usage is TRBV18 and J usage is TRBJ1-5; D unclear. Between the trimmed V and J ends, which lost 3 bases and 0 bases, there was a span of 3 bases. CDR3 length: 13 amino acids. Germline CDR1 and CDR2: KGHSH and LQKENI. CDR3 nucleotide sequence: TGTGCCAGCTCACCGGATAGCAATCAGCCCCAGCATTTT. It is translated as CASSPDSNQPQHF.

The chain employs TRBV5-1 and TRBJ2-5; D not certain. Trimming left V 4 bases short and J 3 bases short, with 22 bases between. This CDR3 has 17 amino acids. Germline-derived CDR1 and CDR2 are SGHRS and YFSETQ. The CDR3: CASSHNLDRTIEETQYF. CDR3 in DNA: TGCGCCAGCAGCCACAACCTAGATCGCACTATTGAAGAGACCCAGTACTTC.

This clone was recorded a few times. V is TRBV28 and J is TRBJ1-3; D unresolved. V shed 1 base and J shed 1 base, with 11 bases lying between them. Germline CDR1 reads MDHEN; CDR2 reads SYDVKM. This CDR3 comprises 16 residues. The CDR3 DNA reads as TGTGCCAGCAGTTTATTCGGACTGATGTCTGGAAACACCATATATTTT. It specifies CASSLFGLMSGNTIYF.

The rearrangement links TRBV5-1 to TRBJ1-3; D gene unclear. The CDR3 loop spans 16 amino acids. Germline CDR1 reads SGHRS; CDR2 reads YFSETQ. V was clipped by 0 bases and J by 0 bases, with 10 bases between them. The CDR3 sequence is CASSLVAGLSGNTIYF. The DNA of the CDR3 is TGCGCCAGCAGCTTGGTTGCAGGCCTCTCTGGAAACACCATATATTTT.

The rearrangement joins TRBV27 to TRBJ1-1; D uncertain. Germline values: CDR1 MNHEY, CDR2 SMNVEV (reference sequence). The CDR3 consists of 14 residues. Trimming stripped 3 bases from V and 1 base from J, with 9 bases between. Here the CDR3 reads CASSFGWGNTEAFF. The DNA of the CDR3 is TGTGCCAGCAGTTTTGGGTGGGGGAACACTGAAGCTTTCTTT.

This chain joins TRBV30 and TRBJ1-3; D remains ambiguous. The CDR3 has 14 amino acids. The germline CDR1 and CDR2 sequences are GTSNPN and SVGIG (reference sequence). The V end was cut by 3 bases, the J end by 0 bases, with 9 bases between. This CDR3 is CAWSRRSSGNTIYF. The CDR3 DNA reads TGTGCCTGGAGCCGACGGAGCTCTGGAAACACCATATATTTT.